This is a list of T cell receptor beta chains from one sample in a study of technical replicates of blood from a few donors. The repertoire was sequenced with immunoSEQ multiplex PCR; TCRdb's copy has only in-frame clones and lacks some. This sample has 70,000 to 95,000 clones, with approximately 94% found just once. The sample was T cells isolated from PBMCs. These receptors were taken from a human donor in good health. Each CDR3 is given with its conserved first and last residue. A D gene is named only where the DNA matches it firmly. Clone size is shown for a subset of rows, as once, few, many or a class of expanded clone.

clone size	D gene	V gene	J gene	CDR3 DNA	CDR3 protein
NA	TRBD2	TRBV9	TRBJ2-3	TGTGCCAGCAGCGTAGACGGGAGGGACACAGATACGCAGTATTTT	CASSVDGRDTDTQYF
NA	TRBD1	TRBV7-8	TRBJ2-7	TGTGCCAGCAGCAACCGACAGGGGGCTTTCCACGAGCAGTACTTC	CASSNRQGAFHEQYF
NA	TRBD1	TRBV11-2	TRBJ2-5	TGTGCCAGCAGCGGCAGGGGGCGAGAGACCCAGTACTTC	CASSGRGRETQYF
NA	NA	TRBV6-5	TRBJ2-7	TGTGCCAGCAGTTACGGTGGGGTTGGAGGAAACGAGCAGTACTTC	CASSYGGVGGNEQYF
NA	NA	TRBV29-1	TRBJ2-3	TGCAGCGTTCAGATCGGACTGCTAAGCACAGATACGCAGTATTTT	CSVQIGLLSTDTQYF
NA	TRBD2	TRBV5-1	TRBJ2-7	TGCGCCAGCAGCTTGAAATCCACGTCGACTAGCGGGATCGTCTCCTACGAGCAGTACTTC	CASSLKSTSTSGIVSYEQYF
NA	NA	TRBV11-1	TRBJ2-2	TGTGCCAGCAGCTTAGGACTGGGACTCTACACCGGGGAGCTGTTTTTT	CASSLGLGLYTGELFF
NA	NA	TRBV9	TRBJ2-1	TGTGCCAGCAGCGTAGGGGCAGGGGCATACAATGAGCAGTTCTTC	CASSVGAGAYNEQFF
once	NA	TRBV7-3	TRBJ2-3	TGTGCCAGCAGCTTACAGCAGGGGACAGATACGCAGTATTTT	CASSLQQGTDTQYF
NA	NA	TRBV6-5	TRBJ2-6	TGTGCCAGCAGTTACGGGGGCGGCGGCGACGTCCTGACTTTC	CASSYGGGGDVLTF
once	TRBD1	TRBV14	TRBJ2-2	TGTGCCAGCAGCCATCAAGTTCCGGGACAGCACACCGGGGAGCTGTTTTTT	CASSHQVPGQHTGELFF
NA	TRBD1	TRBV5-1	TRBJ1-3	TGCGCCAGCAGCCGAGAGGCAGGGGGCTCAGGAAACACCATATATTTT	CASSREAGGSGNTIYF
once	NA	TRBV30	TRBJ1-2	TGTGCCTGGAGTGTAAAGAGCGCCAGCTTGAGTTACACCTTC	CAWSVKSASLSYTF
NA	NA	TRBV7-8	TRBJ1-1	TGTGCCAGCAGCTTCAGGCAGGGTATAAGGACTGAAGCTTTCTTT	CASSFRQGIRTEAFF
NA	TRBD2	TRBV5-6	TRBJ2-1	TGTGCCAGCAGCCCCGGGACTAGCGGAGCTAAGGAGTTCTTC	CASSPGTSGAKEFF
NA	TRBD2	TRBV5-1	TRBJ2-7	TGCGCCAGCAACTCCGGGACTAGCGGGAGCCGCGCCTACGAGCAGTACTTC	CASNSGTSGSRAYEQYF
NA	NA	TRBV19	TRBJ2-6	TGTGCCAGTAACCCCCAAGTATCGGGGTCGGGGGCCAACGTCCTGACTTTC	CASNPQVSGSGANVLTF
NA	NA	TRBV7-2	TRBJ1-4	TGTGCCAGCAGCTTTGCCCAGTATTCGGAAAAACTGTTTTTT	CASSFAQYSEKLFF
NA	TRBD1	TRBV5-1	TRBJ1-2	TGCGCCAGCAGCCGGGACAGGGGGACCTATGGCTACACCTTC	CASSRDRGTYGYTF
NA	NA	TRBV7-9	TRBJ2-2	TGTGCCAGCAGCTTTTCCGGGACGAACACCGGGGAGCTGTTTTTT	CASSFSGTNTGELFF
NA	TRBD2	TRBV4-1	TRBJ2-5	TGCGCCAGCAGCCCTGGACTAGCGGGAGGGCTTCTAGATGGCCAGTACTTC	CASSPGLAGGLLDGQYF
once	NA	TRBV18	TRBJ2-2	TGTGCCAGCAGGGACGGGAGACGAGACACCGGGGAGCTGTTTTTT	CASRDGRRDTGELFF
NA	NA	TRBV5-6	TRBJ1-2	TGTGCCAGCAGCTTGTTCCGGGGAAACTATGGCTACACCTTC	CASSLFRGNYGYTF
NA	TRBD1	TRBV5-4	TRBJ1-2	TGTGCCAGCAGCTTGGGGGGACAGTCGACCTATGGCTACACCTTC	CASSLGGQSTYGYTF
NA	NA	TRBV5-1	TRBJ2-7	TGCGCCAGCAGCTTGGGACAGGCGGCTAACGAGCAGTACTTC	CASSLGQAANEQYF
NA	NA	TRBV6-6	TRBJ2-1	TGTGCCAGCAGTTACTCCCGGCAGGGGAATAAAAATGAGCAGTTCTTC	CASSYSRQGNKNEQFF
NA	NA	TRBV10-1	TRBJ2-3	TGCGCCAGCAGTGATCGGAGCGCCCACATAACAGATACGCAGTATTTT	CASSDRSAHITDTQYF
NA	TRBD1	TRBV7-9	TRBJ2-1	TGTGCCAGCAGCAAAGGATGGTGGACAGGGCAAGATGAGCAGTTCTTC	CASSKGWWTGQDEQFF
NA	TRBD2	TRBV7-9	TRBJ2-5	TGTGCCAGCAGCCCAAGGGCGGGAGTACAAGAGACCCAGTACTTC	CASSPRAGVQETQYF
NA	TRBD2	TRBV4-1	TRBJ2-1	TGCGCCAGCAGCCAAGGAGAGAGGACTAGTCATGAGCAGTTCTTC	CASSQGERTSHEQFF
NA	NA	TRBV7-7	TRBJ2-7	TGTGCTAGCAGCTCCTGGTCGGGAGCTCAGCGGAACGAGCAGTACTTC	CASSSWSGAQRNEQYF
NA	TRBD1	TRBV7-6	TRBJ2-7	TGTGCCAGCAGCTCGCATCAGGGGGTCGAGGAGCAGTACTTC	CASSSHQGVEEQYF
NA	NA	TRBV29-1	TRBJ1-1	TGCAGCGTTGAGGTCAACGCCAGGGAGGCTGAAGCTTTCTTT	CSVEVNAREAEAFF
NA	NA	TRBV28	TRBJ1-2	TGTGCCAGCAGTTCCTATGGGACAACCGGGGGCTACACCTTC	CASSSYGTTGGYTF
NA	NA	TRBV7-9	TRBJ1-5	TGTGCCAGCCAGGGGTACGGCAATCAGCCCCAGCATTTT	CASQGYGNQPQHF
NA	NA	TRBV5-4	TRBJ2-5	TGTGCCAGCAGCTTGGGGCGGGACCAAGACGGCCCCTCCCAAGAGACCCAGTACTTC	CASSLGRDQDGPSQETQYF
once	TRBD1	TRBV10-3	TRBJ2-7	TGTGCCATCAGACCAGGGGGTACTACCTACGAGCAGTACTTC	CAIRPGGTTYEQYF
NA	TRBD1	TRBV19	TRBJ1-1	TGTGCCAGTAGTACGGGACAGGGGTTAAACACTGAAGCTTTCTTT	CASSTGQGLNTEAFF
NA	TRBD1	TRBV7-9	TRBJ1-2	TGTGCCAGCAGGGAATCGGGACAGGGGGCGTATGGCTACACCTTC	CASRESGQGAYGYTF
once	TRBD1	TRBV27	TRBJ1-6	TGTGCCAGCAGCTACCTAGCCGGGACAGCTGATAATTCACCCCTCCACTTT	CASSYLAGTADNSPLHF